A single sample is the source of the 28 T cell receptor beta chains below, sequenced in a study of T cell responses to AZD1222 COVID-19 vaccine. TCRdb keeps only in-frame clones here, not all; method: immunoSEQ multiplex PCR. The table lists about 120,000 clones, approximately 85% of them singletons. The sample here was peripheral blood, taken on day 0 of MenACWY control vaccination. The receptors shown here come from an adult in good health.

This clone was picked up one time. CDR3 coding DNA: TGTGCCATCAGTGCGTCCGAATCGACAGGTCGAACCTACGAGCAGTACTTC. Protein sequence: CAISASESTGRTYEQYF. The rearrangement links TRBV10-3 to TRBJ2-7; perhaps TRBD1 as D (6 bases). The length of the CDR3 is 17 residues. Germline loops: CDR1 ENHRY, CDR2 SYGVKD. The germline V and J ends were trimmed by 4 bases and 2 bases, with 21 bases remaining between them.

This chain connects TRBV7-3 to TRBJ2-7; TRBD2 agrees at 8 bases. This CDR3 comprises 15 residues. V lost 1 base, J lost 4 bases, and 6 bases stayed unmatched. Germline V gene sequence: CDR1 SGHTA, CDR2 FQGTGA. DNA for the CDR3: TGTGCCAGCAGCTTAAATCCGGGGGGGATGTACGAGCAGTACTTC. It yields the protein CASSLNPGGMYEQYF.

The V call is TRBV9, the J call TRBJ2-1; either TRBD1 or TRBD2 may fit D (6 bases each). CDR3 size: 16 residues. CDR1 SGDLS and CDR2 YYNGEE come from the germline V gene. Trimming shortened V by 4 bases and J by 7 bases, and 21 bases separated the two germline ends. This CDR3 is CASSRQTGVTGNEQFF. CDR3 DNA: TGTGCCAGCAGCAGACAAACGGGGGTCACAGGGAATGAGCAGTTCTTC.

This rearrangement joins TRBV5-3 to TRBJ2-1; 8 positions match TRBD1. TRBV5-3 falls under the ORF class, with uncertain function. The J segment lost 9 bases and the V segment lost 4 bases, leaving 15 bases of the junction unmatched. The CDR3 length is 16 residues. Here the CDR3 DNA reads TGTGCCAGAAGCAAAGGACAGGGAGTTACGTGGGGTGAGCAGTTCTTC. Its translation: CARSKGQGVTWGEQFF.

The CDR3 DNA reads TGTGCCAGCAGCCCAAGGGGGAGCGGCACTGAAGCTTTCTTT. This encodes CASSPRGSGTEAFF. The rearrangement uses TRBV7-3 and TRBJ1-1; possibly TRBD1 for D (6 bases). Germline V lookup: CDR1 SGHTA, CDR2 FQGTGA. Trimming pared 5 bases from V and 4 bases from J, leaving 14 bases between. The CDR3 is 14 residues long.

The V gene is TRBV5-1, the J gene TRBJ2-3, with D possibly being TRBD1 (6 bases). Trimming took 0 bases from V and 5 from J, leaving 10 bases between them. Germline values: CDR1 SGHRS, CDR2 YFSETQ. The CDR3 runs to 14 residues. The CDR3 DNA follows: TGCGCCAGCAGCTTGGATGGGGGCCGAGATACGCAGTATTTT. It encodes CASSLDGGRDTQYF.

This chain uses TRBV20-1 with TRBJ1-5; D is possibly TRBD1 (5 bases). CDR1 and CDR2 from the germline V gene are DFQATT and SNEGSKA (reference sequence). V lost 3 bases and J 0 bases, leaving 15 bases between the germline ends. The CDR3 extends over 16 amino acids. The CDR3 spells CSASSPGTSSNQPQHF. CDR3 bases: TGCAGTGCTAGTTCCCCAGGGACCTCTAGCAATCAGCCCCAGCATTTT.

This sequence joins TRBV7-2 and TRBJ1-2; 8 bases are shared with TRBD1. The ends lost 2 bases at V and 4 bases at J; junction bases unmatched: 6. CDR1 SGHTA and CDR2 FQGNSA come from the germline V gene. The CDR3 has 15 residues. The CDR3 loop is CASSLSQGVGYGYTF. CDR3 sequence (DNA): TGTGCCAGCAGCTTATCACAGGGGGTTGGCTATGGCTACACCTTC.

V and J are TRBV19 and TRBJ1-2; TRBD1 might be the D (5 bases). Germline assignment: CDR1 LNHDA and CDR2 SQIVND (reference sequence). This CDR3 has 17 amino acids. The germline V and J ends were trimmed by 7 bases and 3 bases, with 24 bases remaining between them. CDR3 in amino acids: CASTALRGGVSDYGYTF. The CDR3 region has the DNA TGTGCCAGTACCGCCCTCCGTGGGGGGGTTTCTGACTATGGCTACACCTTC.

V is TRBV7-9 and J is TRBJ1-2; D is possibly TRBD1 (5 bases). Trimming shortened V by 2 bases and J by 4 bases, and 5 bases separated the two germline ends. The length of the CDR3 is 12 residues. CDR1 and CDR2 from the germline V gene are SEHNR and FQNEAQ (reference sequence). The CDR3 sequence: CASSLQGYGYTF. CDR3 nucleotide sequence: TGTGCCAGCAGCTTACAGGGCTATGGCTACACCTTC. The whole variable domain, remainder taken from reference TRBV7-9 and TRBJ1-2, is DTGVSQNPRHKITKRGQNVTFRCDPISEHNRLYWYRQTLGQGPEFLTYFQNEAQLEKSRLLSDRFSAERPKGSFSTLEIQRTEQGDSAMYLCASSLQGYGYTFGSGTRLTVV.

The CDR3 here is CASNQPGQGASGYTF. The DNA for the CDR3 is TGTGCCAGCAACCAACCGGGACAGGGGGCGAGTGGCTACACCTTC. The gene calls are TRBV28 and TRBJ1-2; 12 bases fit TRBD1. Germline loops: CDR1 MDHEN, CDR2 SYDVKM. Losses at the gene ends were 7 bases for V and 7 bases for J; bases not matched to a gene: 10. The CDR3 is 15 amino acids.

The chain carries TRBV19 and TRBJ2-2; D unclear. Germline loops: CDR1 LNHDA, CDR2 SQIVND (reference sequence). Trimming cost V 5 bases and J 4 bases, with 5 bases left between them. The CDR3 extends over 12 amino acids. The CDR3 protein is CASSPATGELFF. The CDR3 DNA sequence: TGTGCCAGTAGTCCGGCCACCGGGGAGCTGTTTTTT.

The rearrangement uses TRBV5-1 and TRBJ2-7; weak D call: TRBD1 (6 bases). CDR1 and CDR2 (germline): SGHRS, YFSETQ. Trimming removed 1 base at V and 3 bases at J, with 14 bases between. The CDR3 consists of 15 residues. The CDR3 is CASSLQTGLVYEQYF. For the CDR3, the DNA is TGCGCCAGCAGCTTGCAAACAGGGTTGGTCTACGAGCAGTACTTC.

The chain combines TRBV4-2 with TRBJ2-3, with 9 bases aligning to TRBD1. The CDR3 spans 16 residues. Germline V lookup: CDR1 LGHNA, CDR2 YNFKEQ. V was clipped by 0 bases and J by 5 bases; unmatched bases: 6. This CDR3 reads CASSQENRGHLDTQYF. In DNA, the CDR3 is TGTGCCAGCAGCCAAGAGAACAGGGGGCACCTAGATACGCAGTATTTT.

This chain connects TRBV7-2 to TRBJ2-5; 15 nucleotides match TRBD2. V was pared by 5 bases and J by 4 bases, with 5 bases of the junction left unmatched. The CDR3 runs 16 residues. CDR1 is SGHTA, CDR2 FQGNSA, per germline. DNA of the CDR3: TGTGCCAGCAGCCGGGGACTAGCGGGGGGTCGAGAGACCCAGTACTTC. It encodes CASSRGLAGGRETQYF.

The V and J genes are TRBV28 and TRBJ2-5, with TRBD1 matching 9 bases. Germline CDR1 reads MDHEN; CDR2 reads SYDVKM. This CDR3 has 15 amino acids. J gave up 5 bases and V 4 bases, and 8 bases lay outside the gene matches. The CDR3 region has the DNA TGTGCCAGCAGTTCGCCGGGACAGGGCCCGGAGACCCAGTACTTC. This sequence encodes CASSSPGQGPETQYF.

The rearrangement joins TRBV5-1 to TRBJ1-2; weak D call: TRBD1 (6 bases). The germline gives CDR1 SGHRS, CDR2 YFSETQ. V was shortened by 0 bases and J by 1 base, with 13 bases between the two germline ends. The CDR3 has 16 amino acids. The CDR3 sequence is CASSLERGAGNYGYTF. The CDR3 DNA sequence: TGCGCCAGCAGCTTGGAACGGGGGGCGGGTAACTATGGCTACACCTTC.

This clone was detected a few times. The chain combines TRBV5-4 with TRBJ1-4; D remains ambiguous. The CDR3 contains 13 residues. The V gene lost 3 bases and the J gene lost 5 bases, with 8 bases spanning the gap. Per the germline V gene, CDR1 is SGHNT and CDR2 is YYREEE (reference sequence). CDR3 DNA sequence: TGTGCCAGCAGCTCCCCCGCGAATGAAAAACTGTTTTTT. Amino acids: CASSSPANEKLFF.

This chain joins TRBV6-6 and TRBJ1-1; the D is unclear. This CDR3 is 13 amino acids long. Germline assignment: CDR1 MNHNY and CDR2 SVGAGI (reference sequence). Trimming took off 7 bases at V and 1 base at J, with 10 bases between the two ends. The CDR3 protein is CASTRTGNTEAFF. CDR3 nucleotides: TGTGCCAGCACCCGAACGGGGAACACTGAAGCTTTCTTT.

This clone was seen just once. The CDR3 coding sequence is TGTGCCAGCAGCCGGAGACAGGGGGCAACTAATGAAAAACTGTTTTTT. Translated: CASSRRQGATNEKLFF. The V gene is TRBV4-2, the J gene TRBJ1-4; TRBD1 aligns across 9 bases. The CDR3 consists of 16 residues. Germline values: CDR1 LGHNA, CDR2 YNFKEQ. Trimming took 4 bases from V and 0 from J; bases not matched to a gene: 3.

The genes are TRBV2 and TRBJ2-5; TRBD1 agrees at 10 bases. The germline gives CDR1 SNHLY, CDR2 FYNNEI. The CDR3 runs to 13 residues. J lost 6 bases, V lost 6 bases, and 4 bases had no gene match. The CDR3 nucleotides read TGTGCCAGCAGGACAGGGGGCGCGCAGACCCAGTACTTC. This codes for CASRTGGAQTQYF.

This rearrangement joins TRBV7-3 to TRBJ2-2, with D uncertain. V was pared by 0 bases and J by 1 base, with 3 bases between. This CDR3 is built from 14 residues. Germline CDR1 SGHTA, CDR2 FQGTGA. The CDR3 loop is CASSLTGNTGELFF. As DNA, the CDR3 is TGTGCCAGCAGCTTAACAGGGAACACCGGGGAGCTGTTTTTT.

CDR3 region: CASSQDPGPGTDTQYF. In DNA, the CDR3 is TGTGCCAGCAGCCAAGATCCGGGTCCTGGGACAGATACGCAGTATTTT. The chain uses TRBV4-2 and TRBJ2-3; D not certain. The germline gives CDR1 LGHNA, CDR2 YNFKEQ. The CDR3 has 16 residues. V gave up 0 bases and J gave up 3 bases, with 13 bases separating them.

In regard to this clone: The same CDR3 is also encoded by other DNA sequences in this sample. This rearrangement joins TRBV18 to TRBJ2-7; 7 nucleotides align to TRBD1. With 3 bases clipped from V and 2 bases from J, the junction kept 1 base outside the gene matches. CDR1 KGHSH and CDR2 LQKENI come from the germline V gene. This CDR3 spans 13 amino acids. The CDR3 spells CASSPQGAYEQYF. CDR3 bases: TGTGCCAGCTCACCCCAGGGGGCCTACGAGCAGTACTTC.

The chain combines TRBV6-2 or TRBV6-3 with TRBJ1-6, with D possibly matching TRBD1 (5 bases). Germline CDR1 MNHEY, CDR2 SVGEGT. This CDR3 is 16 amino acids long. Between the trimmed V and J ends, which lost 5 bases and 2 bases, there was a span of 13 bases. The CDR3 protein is CASSPQTGAYNSPLHF. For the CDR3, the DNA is TGTGCCAGCAGTCCCCAGACGGGGGCCTATAATTCACCCCTCCACTTT.

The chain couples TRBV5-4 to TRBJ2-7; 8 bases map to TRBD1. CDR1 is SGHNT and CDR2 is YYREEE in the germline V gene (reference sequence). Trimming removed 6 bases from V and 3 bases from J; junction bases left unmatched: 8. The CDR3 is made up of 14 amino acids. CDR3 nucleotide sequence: TGTGCCAGCACCGAGGAGACAGGGGACTACGAGCAGTACTTC. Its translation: CASTEETGDYEQYF.

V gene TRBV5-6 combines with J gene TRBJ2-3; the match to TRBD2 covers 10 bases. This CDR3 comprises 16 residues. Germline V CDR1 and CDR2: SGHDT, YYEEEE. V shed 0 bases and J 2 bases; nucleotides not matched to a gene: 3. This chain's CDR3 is CASSLVSGGITDTQYF. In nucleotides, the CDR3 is TGTGCCAGCAGCTTGGTTAGCGGGGGGATCACAGATACGCAGTATTTT. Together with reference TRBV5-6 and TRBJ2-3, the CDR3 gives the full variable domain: DAGVTQSPTHLIKTRGQQVTLRCSPKSGHDTVSWYQQALGQGPQFIFQYYEEEERQRGNFPDRFSGHQFPNYSSELNVNALLLGDSALYLCASSLVSGGITDTQYFGPGTRLTVL.

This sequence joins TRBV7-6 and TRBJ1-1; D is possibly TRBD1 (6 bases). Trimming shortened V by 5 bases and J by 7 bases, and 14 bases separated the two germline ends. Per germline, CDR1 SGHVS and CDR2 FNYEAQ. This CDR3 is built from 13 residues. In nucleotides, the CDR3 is TGTGCCAGCAGCCTAAACAGGGATGGTGAAGCTTTCTTT. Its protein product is CASSLNRDGEAFF.